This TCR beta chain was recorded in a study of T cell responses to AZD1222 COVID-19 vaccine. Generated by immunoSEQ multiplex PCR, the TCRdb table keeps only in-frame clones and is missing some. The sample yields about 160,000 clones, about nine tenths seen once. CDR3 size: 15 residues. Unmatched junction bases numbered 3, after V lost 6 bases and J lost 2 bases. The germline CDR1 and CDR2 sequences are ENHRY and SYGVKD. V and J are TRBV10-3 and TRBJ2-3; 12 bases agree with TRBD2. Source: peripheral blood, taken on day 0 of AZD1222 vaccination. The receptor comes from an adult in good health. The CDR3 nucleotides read TGTGCCATCAGGAGGACTAGCGGGAACACAGATACGCAGTATTTT. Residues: CAIRRTSGNTDTQYF.